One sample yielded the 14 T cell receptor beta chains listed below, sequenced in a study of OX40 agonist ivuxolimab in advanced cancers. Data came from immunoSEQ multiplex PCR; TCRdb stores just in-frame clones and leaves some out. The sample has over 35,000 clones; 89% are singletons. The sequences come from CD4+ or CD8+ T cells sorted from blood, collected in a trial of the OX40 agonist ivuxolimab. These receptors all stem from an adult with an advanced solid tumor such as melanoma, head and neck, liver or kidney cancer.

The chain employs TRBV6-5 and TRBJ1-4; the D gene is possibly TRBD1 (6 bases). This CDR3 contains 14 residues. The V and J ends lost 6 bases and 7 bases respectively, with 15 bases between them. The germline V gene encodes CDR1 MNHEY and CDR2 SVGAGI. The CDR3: CASSRTGWGEKLFF. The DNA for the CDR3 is TGTGCCAGCAGCCGCACAGGGTGGGGTGAAAAACTGTTTTTT.

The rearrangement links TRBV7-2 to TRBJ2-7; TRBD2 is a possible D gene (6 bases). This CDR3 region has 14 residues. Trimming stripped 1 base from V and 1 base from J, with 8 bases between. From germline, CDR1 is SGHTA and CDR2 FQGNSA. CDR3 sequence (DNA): TGTGCCAGCAGCTTAGGGCGGGGATCCTACGAGCAGTACTTC. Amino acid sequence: CASSLGRGSYEQYF.

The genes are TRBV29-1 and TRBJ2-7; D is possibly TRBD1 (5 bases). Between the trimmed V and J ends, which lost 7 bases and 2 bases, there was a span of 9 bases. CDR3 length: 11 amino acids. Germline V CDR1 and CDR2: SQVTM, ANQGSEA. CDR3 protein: CSAGQAYEQYF. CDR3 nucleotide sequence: TGCAGCGCCGGACAAGCCTACGAGCAGTACTTC.

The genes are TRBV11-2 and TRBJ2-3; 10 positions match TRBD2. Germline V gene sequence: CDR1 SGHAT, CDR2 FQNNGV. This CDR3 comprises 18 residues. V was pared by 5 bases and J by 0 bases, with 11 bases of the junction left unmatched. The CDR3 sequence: CASSPLAGADTSTDTQYF. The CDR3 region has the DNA TGTGCCAGCAGCCCCCTAGCGGGGGCCGATACTAGCACAGATACGCAGTATTTT.

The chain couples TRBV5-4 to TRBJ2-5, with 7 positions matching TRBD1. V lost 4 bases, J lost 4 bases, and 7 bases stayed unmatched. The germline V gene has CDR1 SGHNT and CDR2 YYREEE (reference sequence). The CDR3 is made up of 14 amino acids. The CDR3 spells CASSSTGVPETQYF. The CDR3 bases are TGTGCCAGCAGCAGTACAGGGGTACCAGAGACCCAGTACTTC. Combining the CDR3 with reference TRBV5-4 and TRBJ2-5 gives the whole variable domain ETGVTQSPTHLIKTRGQQVTLRCSSQSGHNTVSWYQQALGQGPQFIFQYYREEENGRGNFPPRFSGLQFPNYSSELNVNALELDDSALYLCASSSTGVPETQYFGPGTRLLVL.

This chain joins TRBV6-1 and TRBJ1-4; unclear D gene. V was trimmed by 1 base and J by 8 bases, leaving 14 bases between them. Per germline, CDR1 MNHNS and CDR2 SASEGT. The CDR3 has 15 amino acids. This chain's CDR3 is CASSEGSDLGEKLFF. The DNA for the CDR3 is TGTGCCAGCAGTGAAGGGTCGGACCTCGGGGAAAAACTGTTTTTT.

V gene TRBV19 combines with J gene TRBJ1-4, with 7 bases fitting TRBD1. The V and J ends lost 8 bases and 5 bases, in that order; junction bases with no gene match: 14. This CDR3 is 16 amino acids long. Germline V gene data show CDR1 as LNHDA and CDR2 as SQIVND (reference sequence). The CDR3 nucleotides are TGTGCCAGTCGCTTGGGACAGTCGGTGGGGAATGAAAAACTGTTTTTT. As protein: CASRLGQSVGNEKLFF.

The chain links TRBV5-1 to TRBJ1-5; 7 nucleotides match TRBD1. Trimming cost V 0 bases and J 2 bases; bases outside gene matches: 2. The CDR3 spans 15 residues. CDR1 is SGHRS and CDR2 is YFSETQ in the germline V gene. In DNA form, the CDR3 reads TGCGCCAGCAGCTTGGCGGGGACAGGCAATCAGCCCCAGCATTTT. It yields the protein CASSLAGTGNQPQHF.

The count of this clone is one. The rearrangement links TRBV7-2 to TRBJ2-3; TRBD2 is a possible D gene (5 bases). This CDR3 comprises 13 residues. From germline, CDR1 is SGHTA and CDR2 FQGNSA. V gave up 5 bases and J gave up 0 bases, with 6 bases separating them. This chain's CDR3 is CASSRGSTDTQYF. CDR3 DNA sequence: TGTGCCAGCAGCCGCGGGAGCACAGATACGCAGTATTTT.

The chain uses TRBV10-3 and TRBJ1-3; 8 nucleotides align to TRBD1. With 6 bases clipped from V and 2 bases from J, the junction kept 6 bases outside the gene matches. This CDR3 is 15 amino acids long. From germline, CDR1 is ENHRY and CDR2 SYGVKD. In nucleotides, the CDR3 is TGTGCCATCAGCCCGACGACAGGGGCTGGAAACACCATATATTTT. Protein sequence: CAISPTTGAGNTIYF.

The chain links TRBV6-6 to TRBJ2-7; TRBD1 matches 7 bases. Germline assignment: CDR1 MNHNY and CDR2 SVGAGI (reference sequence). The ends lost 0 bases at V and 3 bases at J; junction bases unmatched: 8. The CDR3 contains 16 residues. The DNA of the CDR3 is TGTGCCAGCAGTTACTCGATGGGACAGCCTTTCTACGAGCAGTACTTC. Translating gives CASSYSMGQPFYEQYF.

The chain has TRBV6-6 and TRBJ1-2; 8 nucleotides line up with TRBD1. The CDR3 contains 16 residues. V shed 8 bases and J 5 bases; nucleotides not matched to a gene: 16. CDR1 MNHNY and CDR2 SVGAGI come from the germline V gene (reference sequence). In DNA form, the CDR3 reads TGTGCCAGCGGGCCGGGACAGGACGTCCCTTTTTATGGCTACACCTTC. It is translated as CASGPGQDVPFYGYTF.

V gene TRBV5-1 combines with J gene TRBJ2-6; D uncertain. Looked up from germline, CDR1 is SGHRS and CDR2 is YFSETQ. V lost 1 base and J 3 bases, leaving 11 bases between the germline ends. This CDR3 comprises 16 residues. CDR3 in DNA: TGCGCCAGCAGCTTGCAAGCAGGCGGTGGGGCCAACGTCCTGACTTTC. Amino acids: CASSLQAGGGANVLTF.

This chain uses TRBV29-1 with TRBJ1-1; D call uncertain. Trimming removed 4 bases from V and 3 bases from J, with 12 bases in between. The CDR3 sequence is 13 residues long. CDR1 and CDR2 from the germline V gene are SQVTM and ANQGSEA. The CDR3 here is CSVGWVRDTEAFF. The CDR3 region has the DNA TGCAGCGTTGGGTGGGTGAGGGACACTGAAGCTTTCTTT.